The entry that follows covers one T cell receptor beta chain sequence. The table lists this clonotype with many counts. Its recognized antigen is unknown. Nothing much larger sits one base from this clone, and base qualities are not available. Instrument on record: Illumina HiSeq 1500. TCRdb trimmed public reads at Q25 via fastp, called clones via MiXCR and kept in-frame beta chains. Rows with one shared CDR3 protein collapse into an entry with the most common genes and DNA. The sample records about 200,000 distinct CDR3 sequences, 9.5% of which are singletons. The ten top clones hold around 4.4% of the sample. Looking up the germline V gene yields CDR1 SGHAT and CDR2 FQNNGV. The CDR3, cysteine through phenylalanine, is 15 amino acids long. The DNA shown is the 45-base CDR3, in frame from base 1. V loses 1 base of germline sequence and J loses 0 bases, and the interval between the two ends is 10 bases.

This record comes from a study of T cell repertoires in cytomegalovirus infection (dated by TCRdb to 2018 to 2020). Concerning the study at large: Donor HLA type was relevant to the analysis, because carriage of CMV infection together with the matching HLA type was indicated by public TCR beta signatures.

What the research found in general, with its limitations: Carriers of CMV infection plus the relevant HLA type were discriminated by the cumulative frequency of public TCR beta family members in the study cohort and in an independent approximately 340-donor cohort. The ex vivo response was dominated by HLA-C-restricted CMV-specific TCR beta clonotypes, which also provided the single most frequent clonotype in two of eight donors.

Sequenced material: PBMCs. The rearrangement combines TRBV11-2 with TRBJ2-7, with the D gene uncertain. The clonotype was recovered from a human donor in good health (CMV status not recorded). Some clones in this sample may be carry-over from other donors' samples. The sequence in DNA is TGTGCCAGCAGCTTAGTTGGGCTCAGCTCCTACGAGCAGTACTTC. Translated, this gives CASSLVGLSSYEQYF.